This TCR beta chain was identified during a study of T-cell reconstitution after alpha-beta-depleted transplantation in children. This clonotype occurred a few times. During its preparation, the TCRbeta library received unique molecular identifiers. Each CDR3 protein is one row after TCRdb ran MiXCR on the PCR reads. Among about 500,000 distinct CDR3 sequences listed, over 25% were seen once. Trimming shortened V by 6 bases and J by 5 bases, and 13 bases separated the two germline ends. The CDR3 spans 14 residues. Germline V gene sequence: CDR1 WSHSY, CDR2 SAAADI. This receptor was identified in a human donor who donated a stem cell graft to a child with aplastic anemia. The material sequenced was PBMCs from the stem cell graft donor, taken from the stem cell graft. V and J are TRBV10-2 and TRBJ2-2, with D possibly TRBD1 on 6 matching bases. CDR3 sequence (DNA): TGCGCCAGCAGCACAGGGCGGGCGACCGGGGAGCTGTTTTTT. Translating it yields CASSTGRATGELFF.